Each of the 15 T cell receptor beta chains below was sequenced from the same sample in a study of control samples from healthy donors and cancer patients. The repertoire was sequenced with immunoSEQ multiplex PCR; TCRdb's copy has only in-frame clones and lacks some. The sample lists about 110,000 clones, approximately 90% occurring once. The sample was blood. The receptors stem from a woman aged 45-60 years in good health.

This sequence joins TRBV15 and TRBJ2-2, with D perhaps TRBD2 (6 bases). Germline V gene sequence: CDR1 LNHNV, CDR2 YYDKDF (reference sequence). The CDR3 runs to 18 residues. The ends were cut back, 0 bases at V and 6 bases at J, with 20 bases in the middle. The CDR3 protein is CATSRDPLEGGPSGELFF. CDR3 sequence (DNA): TGTGCCACCAGCAGAGATCCTCTAGAGGGAGGCCCGTCCGGGGAGCTGTTTTTT.

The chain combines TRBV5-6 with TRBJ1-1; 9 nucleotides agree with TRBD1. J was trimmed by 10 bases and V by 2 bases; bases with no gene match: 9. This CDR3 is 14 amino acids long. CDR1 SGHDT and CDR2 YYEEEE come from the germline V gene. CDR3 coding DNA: TGTGCCAGCAGCTTCGGGACAGGGACAAAAGTAGCTTTCTTT. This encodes CASSFGTGTKVAFF.

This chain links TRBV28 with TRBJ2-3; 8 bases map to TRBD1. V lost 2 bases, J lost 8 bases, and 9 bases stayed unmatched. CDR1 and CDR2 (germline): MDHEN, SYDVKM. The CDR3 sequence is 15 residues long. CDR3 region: CASSLRTGGRRTQYF. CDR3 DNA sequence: TGTGCCAGCAGTTTAAGAACAGGGGGGAGGCGTACGCAGTATTTT.

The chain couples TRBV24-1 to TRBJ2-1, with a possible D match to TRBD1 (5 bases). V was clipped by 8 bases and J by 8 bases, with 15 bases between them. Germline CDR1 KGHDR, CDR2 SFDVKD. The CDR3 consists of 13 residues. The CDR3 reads CATMTAGKDEQFF. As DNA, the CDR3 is TGTGCCACCATGACCGCAGGGAAGGATGAGCAGTTCTTC.

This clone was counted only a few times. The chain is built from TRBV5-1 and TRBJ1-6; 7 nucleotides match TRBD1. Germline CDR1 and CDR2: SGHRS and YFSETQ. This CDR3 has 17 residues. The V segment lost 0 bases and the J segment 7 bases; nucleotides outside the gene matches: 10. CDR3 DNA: TGCGCCAGCAGCTTGGGGCACCGGGACAGCAAGAATTCACCCCTCCACTTT. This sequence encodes CASSLGHRDSKNSPLHF.

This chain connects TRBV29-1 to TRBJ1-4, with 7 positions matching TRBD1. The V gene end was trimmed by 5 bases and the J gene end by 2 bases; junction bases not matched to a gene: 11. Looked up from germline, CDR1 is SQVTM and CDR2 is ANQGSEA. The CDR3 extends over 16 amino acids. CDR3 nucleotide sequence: TGCAGCGTTTTTTTACAGGGGTTGGGCACTAATGAAAAACTGTTTTTT. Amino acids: CSVFLQGLGTNEKLFF.

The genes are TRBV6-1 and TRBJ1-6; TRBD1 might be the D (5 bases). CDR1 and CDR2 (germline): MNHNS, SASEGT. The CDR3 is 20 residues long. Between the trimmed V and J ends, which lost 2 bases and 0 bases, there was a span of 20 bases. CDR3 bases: TGTGCCAGCAGTGAAAGGGGCAGGGCACGCCTTAGCTCCTATAATTCACCCCTCCACTTT. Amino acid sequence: CASSERGRARLSSYNSPLHF.

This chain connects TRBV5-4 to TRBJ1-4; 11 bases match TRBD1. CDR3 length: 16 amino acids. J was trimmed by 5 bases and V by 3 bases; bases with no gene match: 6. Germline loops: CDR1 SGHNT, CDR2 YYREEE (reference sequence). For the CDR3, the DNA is TGTGCCAGCAGCTCAGGGACAGGGGGTCCAAATGAAAAACTGTTTTTT. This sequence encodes CASSSGTGGPNEKLFF.

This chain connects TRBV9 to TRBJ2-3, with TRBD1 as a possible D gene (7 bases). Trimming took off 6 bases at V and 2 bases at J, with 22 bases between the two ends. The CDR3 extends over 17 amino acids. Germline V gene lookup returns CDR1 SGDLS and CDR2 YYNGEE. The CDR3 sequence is CASNRKQGGLPTDTQYF. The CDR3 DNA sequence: TGTGCCAGCAATCGGAAGCAGGGGGGCCTTCCCACAGATACGCAGTATTTT.

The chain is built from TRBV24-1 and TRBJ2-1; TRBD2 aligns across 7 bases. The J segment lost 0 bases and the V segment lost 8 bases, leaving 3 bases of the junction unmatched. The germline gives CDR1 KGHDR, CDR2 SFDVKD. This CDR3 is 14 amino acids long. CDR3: CATMSSGSYNEQFF. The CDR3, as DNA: TGTGCCACCATGTCTAGCGGCTCCTACAATGAGCAGTTCTTC.

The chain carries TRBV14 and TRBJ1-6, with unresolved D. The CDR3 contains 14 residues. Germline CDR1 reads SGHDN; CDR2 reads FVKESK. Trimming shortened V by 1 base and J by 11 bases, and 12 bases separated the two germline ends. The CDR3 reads CASSQVWESTPLHF. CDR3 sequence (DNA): TGTGCCAGCAGCCAAGTCTGGGAATCAACACCCCTCCACTTT.

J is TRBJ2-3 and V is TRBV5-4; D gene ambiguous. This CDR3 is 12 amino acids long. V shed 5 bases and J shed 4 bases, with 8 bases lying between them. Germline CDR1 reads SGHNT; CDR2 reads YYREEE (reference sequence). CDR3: CASRLYPDTQYF. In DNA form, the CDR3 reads TGTGCCAGCAGACTATACCCAGATACGCAGTATTTT.

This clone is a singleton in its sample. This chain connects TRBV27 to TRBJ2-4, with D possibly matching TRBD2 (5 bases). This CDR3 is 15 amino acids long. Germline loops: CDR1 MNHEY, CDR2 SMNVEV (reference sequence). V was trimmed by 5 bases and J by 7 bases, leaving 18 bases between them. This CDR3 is CASSTRLERGNIQYF. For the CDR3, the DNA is TGTGCCAGCAGTACCAGACTTGAGAGAGGGAACATTCAGTACTTC.

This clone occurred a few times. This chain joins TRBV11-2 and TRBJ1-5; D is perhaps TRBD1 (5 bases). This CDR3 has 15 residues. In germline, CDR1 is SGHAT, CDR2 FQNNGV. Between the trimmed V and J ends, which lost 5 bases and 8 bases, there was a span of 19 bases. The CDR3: CASSLTGTSSEPQHF. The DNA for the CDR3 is TGTGCCAGCAGCCTCACCGGGACTTCAAGCGAGCCCCAGCATTTT.

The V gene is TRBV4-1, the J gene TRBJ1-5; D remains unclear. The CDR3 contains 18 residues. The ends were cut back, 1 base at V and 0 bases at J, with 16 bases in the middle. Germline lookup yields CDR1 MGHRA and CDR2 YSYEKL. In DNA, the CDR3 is TGCGCCAGCAGCCAAGGTGGCAGCGCTTATTATAGCAATCAGCCCCAGCATTTT. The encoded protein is CASSQGGSAYYSNQPQHF.